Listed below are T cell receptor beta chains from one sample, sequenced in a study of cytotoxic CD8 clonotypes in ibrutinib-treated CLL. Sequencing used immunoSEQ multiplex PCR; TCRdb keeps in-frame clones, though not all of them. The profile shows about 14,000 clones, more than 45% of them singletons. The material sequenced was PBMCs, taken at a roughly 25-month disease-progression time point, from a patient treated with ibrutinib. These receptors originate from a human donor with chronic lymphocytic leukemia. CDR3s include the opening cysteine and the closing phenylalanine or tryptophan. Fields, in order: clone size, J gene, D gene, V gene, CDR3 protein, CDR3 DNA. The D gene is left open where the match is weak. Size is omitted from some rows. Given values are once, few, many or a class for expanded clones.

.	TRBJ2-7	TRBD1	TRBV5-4	CASSWGDRGYEQYF	TGTGCCAGCAGCTGGGGGGACAGGGGCTACGAGCAGTACTTC
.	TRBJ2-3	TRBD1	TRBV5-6	CASSVGTVIGGGDTQYF	TGTGCCAGCAGCGTAGGTACAGTGATAGGGGGCGGAGATACGCAGTATTTT
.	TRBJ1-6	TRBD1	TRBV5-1	CASSLRPGQVNSPLHF	TGCGCCAGCAGCTTGCGTCCGGGACAGGTAAATTCACCCCTCCACTTT
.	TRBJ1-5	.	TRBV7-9	CASSSDTISNQPQHF	TGTGCCAGCAGTTCCGACACTATTAGCAATCAGCCCCAGCATTTT
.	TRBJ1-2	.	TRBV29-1	CSVEDPAAWGGYTF	TGCAGCGTTGAAGACCCGGCGGCCTGGGGTGGCTACACCTTC
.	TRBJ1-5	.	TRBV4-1	CASSPTAVSNQPQHF	TGCGCCAGCAGCCCGACAGCCGTTAGCAATCAGCCCCAGCATTTT
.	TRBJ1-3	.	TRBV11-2	CASRTDSFSGNTIYF	TGTGCCAGCCGAACAGACAGCTTCTCTGGAAACACCATATATTTT
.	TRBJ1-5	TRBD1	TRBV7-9	CASSSIDRDNQPQHF	TGTGCCAGCAGCTCCATCGACAGGGACAATCAGCCCCAGCATTTT
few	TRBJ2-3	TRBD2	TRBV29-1	CSVPPRGGGTDTQYF	TGCAGCGTCCCCCCTCGCGGGGGGGGTACAGATACGCAGTATTTT
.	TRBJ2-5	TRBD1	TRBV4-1	CASSLPRTGEETQYF	TGCGCCAGCAGCCTTCCTAGGACAGGGGAAGAGACCCAGTACTTC
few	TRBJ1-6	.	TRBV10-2	CASSELQGSSPLHF	TGCGCCAGCAGTGAGTTACAGGGAAGTTCACCCCTCCACTTT
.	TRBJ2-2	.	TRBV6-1	CASSETQGLNTGELFF	TGTGCCAGCAGTGAAACCCAGGGGTTAAACACCGGGGAGCTGTTTTTT
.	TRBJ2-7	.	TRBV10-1	CASSDRTWGNEQYF	TGCGCCAGCAGTGATCGGACATGGGGGAACGAGCAGTACTTC
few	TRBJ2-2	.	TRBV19	CASSIVGGELFF	TGTGCCAGTAGTATAGTTGGCGGGGAGCTGTTTTTT
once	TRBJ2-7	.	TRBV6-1	CASSESAVLEISYEQYF	TGTGCCAGCAGTGAATCGGCGGTTTTAGAAATTTCCTACGAGCAGTACTTC
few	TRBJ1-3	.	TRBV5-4	CASSLVAGNTIYF	TGTGCCAGCAGCTTGGTTGCTGGAAACACCATATATTTT